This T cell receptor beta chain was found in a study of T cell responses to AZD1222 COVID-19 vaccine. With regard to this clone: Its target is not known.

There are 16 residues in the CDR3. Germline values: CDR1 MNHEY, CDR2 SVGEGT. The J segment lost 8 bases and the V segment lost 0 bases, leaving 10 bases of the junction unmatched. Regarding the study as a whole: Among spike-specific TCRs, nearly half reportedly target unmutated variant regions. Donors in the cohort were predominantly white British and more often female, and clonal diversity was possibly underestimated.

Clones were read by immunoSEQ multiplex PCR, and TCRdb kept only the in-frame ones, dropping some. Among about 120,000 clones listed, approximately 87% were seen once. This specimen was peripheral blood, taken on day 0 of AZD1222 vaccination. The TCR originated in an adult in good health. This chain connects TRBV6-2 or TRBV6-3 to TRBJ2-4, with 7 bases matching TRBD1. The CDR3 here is CASSYSARADRDIQYF. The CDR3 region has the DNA TGTGCCAGCAGTTACTCGGCACGTGCCGACAGGGACATTCAGTACTTC.